A single sample gave rise to the 8 T cell receptor beta chains below, sequenced in a study of shared clonotypes between healthy human individuals. Libraries were prepared by immunoSEQ multiplex PCR; TCRdb keeps only in-frame clonotypes and omits some of them. The table lists approximately 2,200,000 clones, 93% of them singletons. Naive CD8 cells lacked CD45RO and underwent positive selection for CCR7, leaving out terminally differentiated effector memory CD45RA+ cells. The sequenced material came from naive CD8+ T cells from PBMCs. The receptors stem from a man younger than 30 in good health. Some clones in this sample may be carry-over from other donors' samples.

V is TRBV7-8 and J is TRBJ2-3; TRBD2 matches at 10 bases. The V gene's germline CDR1 is SGHVS and CDR2 FQNEAQ. The CDR3 is 17 amino acids. V lost 0 bases and J lost 6; bases outside the gene matches: 9. The CDR3 region is CASSLAIASGRGDTQYF. CDR3 nucleotide sequence: TGTGCCAGCAGCTTAGCGATAGCTAGCGGGAGAGGGGATACGCAGTATTTT. Full variable domain (outside the CDR3, taken from reference TRBV7-8 and TRBJ2-3): GAGVSQSPRYKVAKRGQDVALRCDPISGHVSLFWYQQALGQGPEFLTYFQNEAQLDKSGLPSDRFFAERPEGSVSTLKIQRTQQEDSAVYLCASSLAIASGRGDTQYFGPGTRLTVL.

The V and J genes are TRBV6-1 and TRBJ1-5, with 7 bases fitting TRBD1. CDR1 and CDR2 (germline): MNHNS, SASEGT. V lost 7 bases to trimming and J lost 10 bases; unmatched junction nucleotides: 16. This CDR3 spans 15 amino acids. CDR3 in DNA: TGTGCCAGCACCTTAACGACAGGGCACCAAGGACCCCAGCATTTT. It is translated as CASTLTTGHQGPQHF.

J is TRBJ2-6 and V is TRBV7-9, with 8 bases matching TRBD1. CDR3 length equals 18 residues. Germline loops: CDR1 SEHNR, CDR2 FQNEAQ (reference sequence). Losses at the gene ends were 5 bases for V and 1 base for J; bases not matched to a gene: 10. DNA of the CDR3: TGTGCCAGCAGCCCCACAGGGGGTGCGGTGTCTGGGGCCAACGTCCTGACTTTC. Amino acids: CASSPTGGAVSGANVLTF.

The chain combines TRBV7-2 with TRBJ2-5, with D tentatively TRBD1 or TRBD2 (5 bases each). V was trimmed by 2 bases and J by 5 bases, leaving 18 bases between them. The length of the CDR3 is 16 residues. Per the germline V gene, CDR1 is SGHTA and CDR2 is FQGNSA. The CDR3 coding sequence is TGTGCCAGCAGCTTAATCTCTGGGACGCAGTACGAGACCCAGTACTTC. Its translation: CASSLISGTQYETQYF.

This chain links TRBV11-3 with TRBJ2-3; D is uncertain. Trimming removed 4 bases at V and 5 bases at J, with 7 bases between. Germline assignment: CDR1 SGHNT and CDR2 YENEEA. The CDR3 is made up of 12 amino acids. CDR3 sequence (DNA): TGTGCCAGCAGCTCTGAGCTAGATACGCAGTATTTT. Translating it yields CASSSELDTQYF.

The chain is built from TRBV28 and TRBJ1-3; no clear D gene. This CDR3 region has 15 residues. V shed 1 base and J shed 3 bases, with 10 bases lying between them. From germline, CDR1 is MDHEN and CDR2 SYDVKM. CDR3 residues: CASSLSGLIGNTIYF. CDR3 sequence (DNA): TGTGCCAGCAGTTTATCCGGATTAATTGGAAACACCATATATTTT. The entire variable domain, with the rest obtained from reference TRBV28 and TRBJ1-3, is as follows: DVKVTQSSRYLVKRTGEKVFLECVQDMDHENMFWYRQDPGLGLRLIYFSYDVKMKEKGDIPEGYSVSREKKERFSLILESASTNQTSMYLCASSLSGLIGNTIYFGEGSWLTVV.

The rearrangement uses TRBV6-6 and TRBJ1-2; D gene unclear. Per the germline V gene, CDR1 is MNHNY and CDR2 is SVGAGI (reference sequence). V dropped 0 bases and J dropped 4 bases, with 9 bases sitting between them. This CDR3 is 14 amino acids long. The CDR3 sequence is CASSYSLAAYGYTF. DNA of the CDR3: TGTGCCAGCAGTTACTCTTTGGCAGCCTATGGCTACACCTTC.

The J gene is TRBJ2-1, the V gene TRBV5-1; tentative D call: TRBD2 (6 bases). The germline V gene encodes CDR1 SGHRS and CDR2 YFSETQ. The CDR3 length is 16 residues. The ends were cut back, 1 base at V and 8 bases at J, with 19 bases in the middle. The CDR3 DNA sequence: TGCGCCAGCAGCTTGTGGCGGGACGAAATTCTCCATGAGCAGTTCTTC. The encoded protein is CASSLWRDEILHEQFF.